This entry lists 21 T cell receptor beta chains sequenced from one sample in a study of technical replicates of blood from a handful of donors. Generated by immunoSEQ multiplex PCR, the TCRdb table keeps only in-frame clones and is missing some. The data show about 79,000 clones, with 91% seen just once and about 0.4% held by the top ten. The source material was T cells isolated from PBMCs. These receptors came from a human donor in good health. Some clones in this sample may be carry-over from other donors' samples.

The J gene is TRBJ2-7, the V gene TRBV19; 7 bases are shared with TRBD1. The CDR3 contains 15 residues. J lost 1 base, V lost 6 bases, and 9 bases had no gene match. From germline, CDR1 is LNHDA and CDR2 SQIVND (reference sequence). The CDR3 DNA reads TGTGCCAGTAGACAAGACAGGGAAGGTTCCTACGAGCAGTACTTC. This codes for CASRQDREGSYEQYF.

This chain links TRBV6-1 with TRBJ1-1; D gene uncertain. The CDR3 has 10 amino acids. Looked up from germline, CDR1 is MNHNS and CDR2 is SASEGT. Trimming took off 8 bases at V and 5 bases at J, with 6 bases between the two ends. CDR3 in DNA: TGTGCCAGCCGACAAACTGAAGCTTTCTTT. Amino acids: CASRQTEAFF.

This rearrangement joins TRBV27 to TRBJ2-5, with 11 bases matching TRBD2. Germline CDR1 is MNHEY and CDR2 is SMNVEV (reference sequence). Trimming took 1 base from V and 1 from J; bases not matched to a gene: 11. This CDR3 has 19 residues. CDR3 nucleotides: TGTGCCAGCAGTTTATGGTTTAGCGGGAGGGTCGGAGTCCAAGAGACCCAGTACTTC. Encoded protein: CASSLWFSGRVGVQETQYF.

This clone is a singleton in its sample. The DNA of the CDR3 is TGTGCCAGTAGTTCACTCGGGGCGAACACCGGGGAGCTGTTTTTT. Its translation is CASSSLGANTGELFF. The gene calls are TRBV19 and TRBJ2-2, with D possibly matching TRBD2 (5 bases). Trimming removed 5 bases from V and 0 bases from J, with 10 bases in between. The CDR3 covers 15 residues. Germline CDR1 LNHDA, CDR2 SQIVND (reference sequence).

The chain recombines TRBV30 with TRBJ1-5, with 9 positions matching TRBD1. V dropped 1 base and J dropped 4; count of bases not matched to a gene: 5. From germline, CDR1 is GTSNPN and CDR2 SVGIG (reference sequence). The CDR3 is made up of 15 amino acids. The CDR3 DNA reads TGTGCCTGGAGTGGGACAGGGGTGGCAAATCAGCCCCAGCATTTT. As protein: CAWSGTGVANQPQHF.

The CDR3 bases are TGTGCCAGCAGTCCCTCCGGGACAGATGCCTACGAGCAGTACTTC. Translating it yields CASSPSGTDAYEQYF. This rearrangement joins TRBV5-4 to TRBJ2-7; 7 nucleotides match TRBD1. CDR1 and CDR2 (germline): SGHNT, YYREEE (reference sequence). Unmatched junction bases numbered 10, after V lost 5 bases and J lost 2 bases. The CDR3 has 15 amino acids.

This sequence joins TRBV23-1 and TRBJ1-2; no clear D gene. TRBV23-1 is classed as an ORF, of uncertain function. The CDR3 totals 10 residues. V shed 7 bases and J shed 10 bases, with 10 bases lying between them. The CDR3 loop is CASIPPSYTF. The CDR3 region has the DNA TGCGCCAGCATCCCCCCGTCCTACACCTTC.

This clone was counted between two and nine times. The chain links TRBV30 to TRBJ1-2; D ambiguous. V lost 4 bases to trimming and J lost 8 bases, with 17 bases between them. The CDR3 sequence is 13 residues long. Germline CDR1 GTSNPN, CDR2 SVGIG (reference sequence). As DNA, the CDR3 is TGTGCCTGGACTCCGTCTAGGAGTCTGGGCTACACCTTC. This gives the protein CAWTPSRSLGYTF.

The chain links TRBV2 to TRBJ2-2, with D possibly matching TRBD1 (5 bases). The CDR3 consists of 13 residues. Germline V lookup: CDR1 SNHLY, CDR2 FYNNEI. V was trimmed by 6 bases and J by 2 bases, leaving 7 bases between them. The CDR3 loop is CASRGQNTGELFF. The DNA for the CDR3 is TGTGCCAGCAGGGGGCAAAACACCGGGGAGCTGTTTTTT.

V is TRBV10-3 and J is TRBJ2-3; tentative D call: TRBD2 (6 bases). The germline V and J ends were trimmed by 6 bases and 0 bases, with 13 bases remaining between them. The germline CDR1 and CDR2 sequences are ENHRY and SYGVKD. The CDR3 covers 15 residues. CDR3 sequence (DNA): TGTGCCATCAGGGGGGTAGCGGCTAGCACAGATACGCAGTATTTT. The encoded protein is CAIRGVAASTDTQYF.

This clone was seen a single time. The CDR3 here is CAWSVRDRGGYTF. In DNA form, the CDR3 reads TGTGCCTGGAGTGTACGGGACAGGGGCGGCTACACCTTC. The V call is TRBV30, the J call TRBJ1-2; 10 bases align to TRBD1. V trimming: 0 bases; J trimming: 8 bases; junction bases outside the gene matches: 3. Per the germline V gene, CDR1 is GTSNPN and CDR2 is SVGIG (reference sequence). The CDR3 totals 13 residues. Complete variable domain (other parts from reference TRBV30 and TRBJ1-2): SQTIHQWPATLVQPVGSPLSLECTVEGTSNPNLYWYRQAAGRGLQLLFYSVGIGQISSEVPQNLSASRPQDRQFILSSKKLLLSDSGFYLCAWSVRDRGGYTFGSGTRLTVV.

This clone was detected only once. This chain uses TRBV6-5 with TRBJ1-2; D may be TRBD1 (6 bases). This CDR3 is built from 13 residues. Germline V lookup: CDR1 MNHEY, CDR2 SVGAGI. Trimming removed 8 bases at V and 1 base at J, with 11 bases between. CDR3 in amino acids: CASRPGVNYGYTF. CDR3 sequence (DNA): TGTGCCAGCCGCCCAGGGGTTAACTATGGCTACACCTTC.

The V call is TRBV5-6, the J call TRBJ1-2; possibly TRBD1 for D (6 bases). The CDR3 has 14 amino acids. Germline V gives CDR1 SGHDT, CDR2 YYEEEE. Trimming took 1 base from V and 4 from J, leaving 11 bases between them. CDR3 in amino acids: CASSLQGQPYGYTF. The CDR3 DNA is TGTGCCAGCAGCTTGCAGGGGCAACCCTATGGCTACACCTTC. Looking up the rest from reference TRBV5-6 and TRBJ1-2 gives the full variable domain: DAGVTQSPTHLIKTRGQQVTLRCSPKSGHDTVSWYQQALGQGPQFIFQYYEEEERQRGNFPDRFSGHQFPNYSSELNVNALLLGDSALYLCASSLQGQPYGYTFGSGTRLTVV.

This clone was counted a few times. This sequence joins TRBV5-6 and TRBJ1-5, with 8 bases matching TRBD1. The CDR3 contains 15 residues. Unmatched junction bases numbered 8, after V lost 4 bases and J lost 5 bases. Germline assignment: CDR1 SGHDT and CDR2 YYEEEE. CDR3 nucleotides: TGTGCCAGCAGCCCCTCGACAGGGGTAGATCAGCCCCAGCATTTT. Protein: CASSPSTGVDQPQHF.

The rearrangement uses TRBV9 and TRBJ1-1; D gene ambiguous. V lost 0 bases and J 3 bases, leaving 15 bases between the germline ends. Germline assignment: CDR1 SGDLS and CDR2 YYNGEE. The CDR3 length is 16 residues. CDR3 sequence reads: CASSVAITGRDTEAFF. CDR3 sequence (DNA): TGTGCCAGCAGCGTAGCGATTACCGGGAGAGACACTGAAGCTTTCTTT. The full variable domain, with the rest looked up from reference TRBV9 and TRBJ1-1, is DSGVTQTPKHLITATGQRVTLRCSPRSGDLSVYWYQQSLDQGLQFLIQYYNGEERAKGNILERFSAQQFPDLHSELNLSSLELGDSALYFCASSVAITGRDTEAFFGQGTRLTVV.

This clone came up once. V usage is TRBV5-1 and J usage is TRBJ1-3; 7 positions agree with TRBD1. This CDR3 is built from 15 residues. Germline values: CDR1 SGHRS, CDR2 YFSETQ. After removal of 4 bases from V and 0 bases from J, the junction contained 4 bases not matched to a gene. As DNA, the CDR3 is TGCGCCAGCAGCCTGGGACAGACCTCTGGAAACACCATATATTTT. Its translation is CASSLGQTSGNTIYF.

This chain joins TRBV30 and TRBJ1-1; tentatively, D is TRBD1 (6 bases). The germline gives CDR1 GTSNPN, CDR2 SVGIG (reference sequence). V was cut by 1 base and J by 0 bases, with 27 bases left in between. This CDR3 is 20 amino acids long. CDR3 loop: CAWSGSFHLLQGQMNTEAFF. The CDR3 nucleotides are TGTGCCTGGAGTGGATCATTTCACCTCCTACAGGGCCAAATGAACACTGAAGCTTTCTTT.

The CDR3 is CASSGGGGAGGDTQYF. The CDR3 region has the DNA TGTGCCAGCAGCGGGGGGGGTGGTGCCGGGGGAGATACGCAGTATTTT. The rearrangement uses TRBV9 and TRBJ2-3, with TRBD2 matching 7 bases. The CDR3 loop spans 16 amino acids. The J segment lost 5 bases and the V segment lost 3 bases, leaving 12 bases of the junction unmatched. CDR1 and CDR2 from the germline V gene are SGDLS and YYNGEE.

The chain joins TRBV5-6 to TRBJ1-1, with 7 bases matching TRBD1. The CDR3 is 16 residues long. V was clipped by 0 bases and J by 0 bases; unmatched bases: 5. Germline V gene lookup returns CDR1 SGHDT and CDR2 YYEEEE. The CDR3, as DNA: TGTGCCAGCAGCTTGGTAGGACAGGTCATGAACACTGAAGCTTTCTTT. Translating it yields CASSLVGQVMNTEAFF.

This chain connects TRBV9 to TRBJ2-7; 12 bases fit TRBD2. From germline, CDR1 is SGDLS and CDR2 YYNGEE. The CDR3 is 15 amino acids. Trimming removed 0 bases from V and 3 bases from J; junction bases left unmatched: 1. The CDR3 protein is CASSVGLAGVYEQYF. In DNA form, the CDR3 reads TGTGCCAGCAGCGTAGGACTAGCGGGAGTCTACGAGCAGTACTTC.

This sequence joins TRBV28 and TRBJ2-5; D possibly corresponds to TRBD1 (6 bases). The CDR3 consists of 17 residues. V gave up 7 bases and J gave up 3 bases, with 24 bases separating them. Germline V gene sequence: CDR1 MDHEN, CDR2 SYDVKM. CDR3 sequence: CASTTPRLSTGEETQYF. The CDR3 coding sequence is TGTGCCAGCACTACTCCTAGACTCTCGACAGGCGAAGAGACCCAGTACTTC.